The TCR beta chain under discussion was sequenced for a study of T cells in Graves' hyperthyroidism and ophthalmopathy. From RNA transcripts, TCR beta CDR3 regions were amplified. HTBI primers were the set used in a first-round RT-PCR of the TCR CDR3. TCRdb used MiXCR to reprocess the multiplex PCR reads, holding one entry per CDR3 protein. The table lists a few hundred thousand distinct CDR3 sequences, approximately 18% of them singletons, with about a sixth in the top ten. In its sample, this clonotype was seen many times. The antigen remains unidentified. Germline V gene lookup returns CDR1 LNHDA and CDR2 SQIVND (reference sequence). Trimming left V 10 bases short and J 5 bases short, with 18 bases between. This CDR3 region has 13 residues. Notes on the study in general: Using 13 V-J features, a model discriminated ophthalmopathy from stable hyperthyroidism.

Exclusion of patients followed from uncontrolled infection, other autoimmune disease, pregnancy or lactation. Fresh peripheral blood, 8 to 10 ml, was the source of the PBMCs. The receptor was derived from a middle-aged woman with Graves' ophthalmopathy. V usage is TRBV19 and J usage is TRBJ2-7; D is possibly TRBD1 (6 bases). The specimen sequenced was blood. The CDR3 reads CATSLGRGHEQYF. The CDR3 DNA reads as TGTGCCACCTCCCTGGGCAGGGGCCACGAGCAGTACTTC.